These T cell receptor beta chains were read from a single sample in a study of blood T cell repertoires in COVID-19. TCRdb's copy holds only in-frame clones and misses some; the assay was immunoSEQ multiplex PCR. The data show some 260,000 clones, around 82% seen once. The sample consisted of peripheral blood. These receptors were taken from a woman aged 18 to 35 with acute or convalescent COVID-19. Both conserved end residues are part of each CDR3. D genes are given only for firm matches. For some rows the clone size is stated as once, few or many, or as a class when expanded; others skip it.

clone size | J gene | V gene | D gene | CDR3 DNA | CDR3 protein
few | TRBJ2-2 | TRBV2 | TRBD2 | TGTGCCAGCAGAGCCTCTAGCGGAGCTAACACCGGGGAGCTGTTTTTT | CASRASSGANTGELFF
- | TRBJ2-3 | TRBV19 | TRBD2 | TGTGCCAGTAGTATAGAAGAAGGGGCTAGCGGGAGGATCTCAGATACGCAGTATTTT | CASSIEEGASGRISDTQYF
- | TRBJ2-1 | TRBV28 | - | TGTGCCAGCAGTCCAATGGAGAGCTCCTACAATGAGCAGTTCTTC | CASSPMESSYNEQFF
- | TRBJ2-7 | TRBV7-2 | - | TGTGCCAGCAGGCATAGCGCGACAACCGAGCAGTACTTC | CASRHSATTEQYF
- | TRBJ1-2 | TRBV7-8 | - | TGTGCCAGCAGCTTGACAGGCCAGGGGTCGTACTATGGCTACACCTTC | CASSLTGQGSYYGYTF
- | TRBJ2-7 | TRBV6-6 | - | TGTGCCAGCAGTTACGGAGGACCGACAACCTACGAGCAGTACTTC | CASSYGGPTTYEQYF
- | TRBJ2-7 | TRBV20-1 | TRBD1 | TGCAGTGTTAGTAGGGCGGCAGGGGGCCTAAAAAAACCCTACGAGCAGTACTTC | CSVSRAAGGLKKPYEQYF
- | TRBJ1-5 | TRBV5-8 | - | TGTGCCGGGGCCCAGGGAGGTAGTCAGCCCCAGCATTTT | CAGAQGGSQPQHF
- | TRBJ2-1 | TRBV6-1 | TRBD2 | TGTGCCAGCAGTGACCCGGCTAGCGGGAGCTACAATGAGCAGTTCTTC | CASSDPASGSYNEQFF
- | TRBJ1-2 | TRBV18 | - | TGTGCCAGCTCACCCCCACAGGGAGTCTATGGCTACACCTTC | CASSPPQGVYGYTF
few | TRBJ2-7 | TRBV9 | TRBD2 | TGTGCCAGCAGCGTAGGTAGCGGGACCGAGCAGTACTTC | CASSVGSGTEQYF
- | TRBJ1-2 | TRBV4-1 | - | TGCGCCAGCAGCCATGATGAGATCGCCCTGGGGGCGTTTGGCTACACCTTC | CASSHDEIALGAFGYTF
- | TRBJ2-1 | TRBV6-1 | TRBD2 | TGTGCCAGCAGGGAAGTGACTAGCGGGGTTTACAATGAGCAGTTCTTC | CASREVTSGVYNEQFF
few | TRBJ1-1 | TRBV5-5 | - | TGTGCCAGCAGCAAAGGAGAGGGGAACACTGAAGCTTTCTTT | CASSKGEGNTEAFF
- | TRBJ2-1 | TRBV25-1 | TRBD2 | TGTGCCAGCAGCTCCCCCGACGGGGGGGAACCCTCCTACAATGAGCAGTTCTTC | CASSSPDGGEPSYNEQFF
- | TRBJ2-7 | TRBV29-1 | TRBD2 | TGCAGCGTGGGGACTAGCGGGAACGACGAGCAGTACTTC | CSVGTSGNDEQYF
- | TRBJ1-2 | TRBV6-5 | TRBD1 | TGTGCCAGCAGATGGACAGGGGATGGCTACACCTTC | CASRWTGDGYTF
- | TRBJ1-4 | TRBV28 | TRBD1 | TGTGCCAGCACCGGGGACAGACTTTATCAAAAACTGTTTTTT | CASTGDRLYQKLFF
- | TRBJ1-1 | TRBV6-5 | - | TGTGCCAGCAGGGACATAAACACTGAAGCTTTCTTT | CASRDINTEAFF
once | TRBJ2-7 | TRBV5-6 | TRBD2 | TGTGCCAGCAGCTGGACTAGCGCCACCTACGAGCAGTACTTC | CASSWTSATYEQYF
- | TRBJ1-2 | TRBV12-3/TRBV12-4 | - | TGTGCCAGCAGTTTAGGAGAAACGGGACACCCCTTC | CASSLGETGHPF
- | TRBJ2-3 | TRBV7-7 | - | TGTGCTAGCAGCCCCGAGCCCTCAGATACGCAGTATTTT | CASSPEPSDTQYF
- | TRBJ2-4 | TRBV7-6 | TRBD2 | TGTGCCAGCAGCCATCCGACTAGCGGGCCGGTAGCCAAAAACATTCAGTACTTC | CASSHPTSGPVAKNIQYF
- | TRBJ1-5 | TRBV5-8 | TRBD1 | TGTGCCAGCAGCTCCGGACAGGGCGACAATCAGCCCCAGCATTTT | CASSSGQGDNQPQHF
- | TRBJ1-3 | TRBV7-9 | - | TGTGCCAGCAGCTCCCCAACGGTAAACACCATATATTTT | CASSSPTVNTIYF
- | TRBJ1-2 | TRBV7-2 | - | TGTGCCAGCAGCTTACAGGGAACCTATGGCTACACCTTC | CASSLQGTYGYTF
- | TRBJ2-5 | TRBV7-2 | - | TGTGCCAGCAGCTTAGTAACAGTACAAGAGACCCAGTACTTC | CASSLVTVQETQYF
- | TRBJ2-5 | TRBV7-2 | - | TGTGCCAGCAGCCTTGCGGAGACCCAGTACTTC | CASSLAETQYF
few | TRBJ1-3 | TRBV6-4 | - | TGTGCCAGCAGCCTGACAGCCGGTGGCACCATATATTTT | CASSLTAGGTIYF
- | TRBJ2-3 | TRBV9 | TRBD1 | TGTGCCAGCAGCGTCCTTTCGGGACAGGGTCCAGATACGCAGTATTTT | CASSVLSGQGPDTQYF
- | TRBJ2-7 | TRBV18 | TRBD1 | TGTGCCAGCTCACTGCCTCCCGGGACAGCGCTAGCCTACGAGCAGTACTTC | CASSLPPGTALAYEQYF
- | TRBJ2-3 | TRBV27 | - | TGTGCCAGCAGTTCCCAGCGGGCCAGCACAGATACGCAGTATTTT | CASSSQRASTDTQYF
- | TRBJ2-7 | TRBV3-1/TRBV3-2 | - | TGTGCCAGCAGCCACCTAACTGCGGGTTTTAGCGAGCAGTACTTC | CASSHLTAGFSEQYF
- | TRBJ2-1 | TRBV28 | TRBD1 | TGTGCCAGCAGTCTCCGGGACAGCACCAGGAGTGAGCAGTTCTTC | CASSLRDSTRSEQFF
- | TRBJ2-1 | TRBV7-8 | - | TGTGCCAGCAGCTTAGCGGGGGGATACAATGAGCAGTTCTTC | CASSLAGGYNEQFF
few | TRBJ2-3 | TRBV21-1 | - | TGTGCCAGCAGCAAACCACAGGGACAGGAGGGGGAAGATACGCAGTATTTT | CASSKPQGQEGEDTQYF
few | TRBJ2-1 | TRBV4-2 | - | TGTGCCAGCAGCCAAGAATGGCGGAGCTCCTACAATGAGCAGTTCTTC | CASSQEWRSSYNEQFF
- | TRBJ1-3 | TRBV7-6 | - | TGTGCCAGCAGCTTAGAAGCGTTTCCGGGAAACACCATATATTTT | CASSLEAFPGNTIYF
- | TRBJ2-5 | TRBV5-1 | TRBD2 | TGCGCCAGCAGTTCGGGGGGAGGCTCGGAAGAGACCCAGTACTTC | CASSSGGGSEETQYF
- | TRBJ2-1 | TRBV11-2 | TRBD2 | TGTGCCAGCAGCGCCTTAGCGGGAACTCGGTCGGTGCAGTTCTTC | CASSALAGTRSVQFF
- | TRBJ2-5 | TRBV15 | TRBD1 | TGTGCCACCAGCAGTGACAGGGGGCGGGAGACCCAGTACTTC | CATSSDRGRETQYF
- | TRBJ2-7 | TRBV27 | TRBD2 | TGTGCCAGCAGACTAGCGGGAAAGATCTACGAGCAGTACTTC | CASRLAGKIYEQYF
- | TRBJ1-4 | TRBV3-1/TRBV3-2 | - | TGTGCCAGCAGCCAACGGGGTAACCCTAATGAAAAACTGTTTTTT | CASSQRGNPNEKLFF
- | TRBJ1-4 | TRBV4-3 | - | TGCGCCAGCAGCCAAGAATTTTGGGGACAAGCAACTAATGAAAAACTGTTTTTT | CASSQEFWGQATNEKLFF
- | TRBJ2-3 | TRBV18 | - | TGTGCCAGCTCGGAGGGGCTGAGCACAGATACGCAGTATTTT | CASSEGLSTDTQYF
once | TRBJ2-7 | TRBV5-1 | TRBD2 | TGCGCCAGCAGCTTGAGTAGCGGGAGCTACGAGCAGTACTTC | CASSLSSGSYEQYF
- | TRBJ2-7 | TRBV2 | - | TGTGCCAGCATTCGGGACAAGTACGAGCAGTACTTC | CASIRDKYEQYF
- | TRBJ1-2 | TRBV16 | TRBD1 | TGTGCCAGCAGCCAAATTCCGGGACAGGAGGGCTCTCGCGGCTACACCTTC | CASSQIPGQEGSRGYTF
- | TRBJ1-1 | TRBV6-2/TRBV6-3 | - | TGTGCCAGCAGTTTCACCCGGGGAAACACTGAAGCTTTCTTT | CASSFTRGNTEAFF
- | TRBJ1-5 | TRBV19 | TRBD1 | TGTGCCAGTAGTATGGTAACAGGGGGCAATCAGCCCCAGCATTTT | CASSMVTGGNQPQHF
- | TRBJ1-1 | TRBV7-9 | TRBD1 | TGTGCCAGCAGCGGAACAGGGGGCACGGACACTGAAGCTTTCTTT | CASSGTGGTDTEAFF
once | TRBJ2-2 | TRBV6-5 | - | TGTGCCAGCAGTACCCAGGGGTTGAACACCGGGGAGCTGTTTTTT | CASSTQGLNTGELFF
- | TRBJ2-7 | TRBV7-8 | - | TGTGCCAGCAGCTTGAGCTCGCGGATGAGCTCCTACGAGCAGTACTTC | CASSLSSRMSSYEQYF
- | TRBJ1-1 | TRBV10-3 | TRBD1 | TGTGCCATCAGCAAGACAGGGAGGACTGAAGCTTTCTTT | CAISKTGRTEAFF
- | TRBJ2-3 | TRBV6-1 | - | TGTGCCAGCAGTGATCCTGCGGGCACAGATACGCAGTATTTT | CASSDPAGTDTQYF
- | TRBJ1-2 | TRBV6-5 | - | TGTGCCAGCAGTTACTCACCTGACAGAAATCTAGGCTACACCTTC | CASSYSPDRNLGYTF
- | TRBJ1-5 | TRBV19 | - | TGTGCCAGTAAAGAACAGAATTATAGCAATCAGCCCCAGCATTTT | CASKEQNYSNQPQHF
- | TRBJ2-3 | TRBV7-6 | - | TGTGCCAGCTCTCCAGATTTTCGAGATACGCAGTATTTT | CASSPDFRDTQYF
- | TRBJ2-5 | TRBV6-5 | - | TGTGCCAGCAGTTACAACAGCCTTTTCCAAGAGACCCAGTACTTC | CASSYNSLFQETQYF